A single sample gave rise to the 9 T cell receptor beta chains below, sequenced in a study of OX40 agonist ivuxolimab in advanced cancers. Assay used: immunoSEQ multiplex PCR; TCRdb lists only in-frame clones, some missing. The sample gives about 58,000 clones, 80% to 90% of which show up once; about 12% is in the top ten. The sequencing used CD4+ or CD8+ T cells sorted from blood, collected in a trial of the OX40 agonist ivuxolimab. The source of these receptors is an adult with an advanced solid tumor such as melanoma, head and neck, liver or kidney cancer.

The chain combines TRBV9 with TRBJ2-1, with 14 bases identical to TRBD2. With V trimmed by 3 bases and J by 7 bases, 3 bases remained unmatched. The CDR3 contains 15 residues. Per the germline V gene, CDR1 is SGDLS and CDR2 is YYNGEE. The CDR3 region has the DNA TGTGCCAGCAGCGAGACTAGCGGGAGGGGAAATGAGCAGTTCTTC. Translating gives CASSETSGRGNEQFF. Based on the CDR3 plus reference TRBV9 and TRBJ2-1, the full variable domain is DSGVTQTPKHLITATGQRVTLRCSPRSGDLSVYWYQQSLDQGLQFLIQYYNGEERAKGNILERFSAQQFPDLHSELNLSSLELGDSALYFCASSETSGRGNEQFFGPGTRLTVL.

This rearrangement joins TRBV2 to TRBJ1-5; D not resolved. V lost 5 bases, J lost 3 bases, and 11 bases lay in between. This CDR3 has 14 amino acids. Germline CDR1 and CDR2: SNHLY and FYNNEI. The CDR3 region has the DNA TGTGCCAGCAGTCCCCCGACTTTCAATCAGCCCCAGCATTTT. Protein product: CASSPPTFNQPQHF.

V gene TRBV11-2 combines with J gene TRBJ2-4; D gene uncertain. Germline CDR1 and CDR2: SGHAT and FQNNGV. V lost 0 bases and J 2 bases, leaving 17 bases between the germline ends. The length of the CDR3 is 18 residues. The CDR3 DNA reads as TGTGCCAGCAGCTTAGATCGTAGTAATTCGGTAACCAAAAACATTCAGTACTTC. Protein product: CASSLDRSNSVTKNIQYF.

The gene calls are TRBV28 and TRBJ2-1; 8 bases agree with TRBD2. CDR1 MDHEN and CDR2 SYDVKM come from the germline V gene. This CDR3 region has 18 residues. Losses at the gene ends were 6 bases for V and 7 bases for J; bases not matched to a gene: 20. In nucleotides, the CDR3 is TGTGCCAGCAGCCAGCCTAGCTTCCGGGAGGGCCTTGGGAATGAGCAGTTCTTC. It is translated as CASSQPSFREGLGNEQFF.

J is TRBJ2-3 and V is TRBV5-6, with 11 positions matching TRBD2. The length of the CDR3 is 16 residues. CDR1 is SGHDT, CDR2 YYEEEE, per germline. The J segment lost 2 bases and the V segment lost 5 bases, leaving 7 bases of the junction unmatched. The CDR3 sequence: CASRSGTSGFTDTQYF. The CDR3 DNA sequence: TGTGCCAGCAGATCCGGGACTAGCGGATTCACAGATACGCAGTATTTT. Together with reference TRBV5-6 and TRBJ2-3, the CDR3 gives the full variable domain: DAGVTQSPTHLIKTRGQQVTLRCSPKSGHDTVSWYQQALGQGPQFIFQYYEEEERQRGNFPDRFSGHQFPNYSSELNVNALLLGDSALYLCASRSGTSGFTDTQYFGPGTRLTVL.

The rearrangement uses TRBV7-2 and TRBJ2-7; no firm D call. CDR3 length: 18 amino acids. Between the trimmed V and J ends, which lost 2 bases and 0 bases, there was a span of 20 bases. Germline loops: CDR1 SGHTA, CDR2 FQGNSA. This CDR3 is CASSLPPDPTLLSYEQYF. CDR3 in DNA: TGTGCCAGCAGCTTACCTCCGGACCCAACTCTCCTCTCCTACGAGCAGTACTTC.

This chain connects TRBV27 to TRBJ2-1, with a possible D match to TRBD1 (5 bases). V lost 3 bases and J 8 bases, leaving 14 bases between the germline ends. Per the germline V gene, CDR1 is MNHEY and CDR2 is SMNVEV (reference sequence). The CDR3 runs 14 residues. The DNA for the CDR3 is TGTGCCAGCAGTTTTACGTTCCCAGGGCATGAGCAGTTCTTC. This gives the protein CASSFTFPGHEQFF.

This rearrangement joins TRBV13 to TRBJ1-2, with D perhaps matching TRBD1 (6 bases). The germline CDR1 and CDR2 sequences are PRHDT and FYEKMQ (reference sequence). V was cut by 5 bases and J by 8 bases, with 18 bases left in between. This CDR3 spans 14 amino acids. CDR3 nucleotide sequence: TGTGCCAGCAGCACGCACAAAAACAGGGACGGCTACACCTTC. Residues: CASSTHKNRDGYTF.

The chain carries TRBV30 and TRBJ2-4; maybe TRBD2 (5 bases). Trimming removed 5 bases at V and 0 bases at J, with 11 bases between. CDR1 is GTSNPN, CDR2 SVGIG, per germline (reference sequence). This CDR3 has 14 residues. The CDR3 reads CAWAAGLAKNIQYF. DNA of the CDR3: TGTGCCTGGGCGGCGGGCCTAGCCAAAAACATTCAGTACTTC.